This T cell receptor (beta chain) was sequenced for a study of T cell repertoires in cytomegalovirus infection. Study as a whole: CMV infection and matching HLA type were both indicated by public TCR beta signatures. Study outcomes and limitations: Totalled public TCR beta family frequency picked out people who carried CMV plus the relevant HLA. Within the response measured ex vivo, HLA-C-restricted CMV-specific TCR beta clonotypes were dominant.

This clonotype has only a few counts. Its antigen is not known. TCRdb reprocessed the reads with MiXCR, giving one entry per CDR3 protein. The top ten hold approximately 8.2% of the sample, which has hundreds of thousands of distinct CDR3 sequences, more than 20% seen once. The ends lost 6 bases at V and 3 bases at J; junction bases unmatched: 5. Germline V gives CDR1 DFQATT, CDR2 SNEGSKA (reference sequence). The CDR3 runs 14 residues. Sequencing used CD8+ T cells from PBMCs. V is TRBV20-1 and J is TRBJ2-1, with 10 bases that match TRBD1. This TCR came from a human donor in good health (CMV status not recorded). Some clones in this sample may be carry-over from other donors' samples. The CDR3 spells CSALRDRGYNEQFF. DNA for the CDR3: TGCAGTGCGCTCCGGGACAGGGGCTACAATGAGCAGTTCTTC.